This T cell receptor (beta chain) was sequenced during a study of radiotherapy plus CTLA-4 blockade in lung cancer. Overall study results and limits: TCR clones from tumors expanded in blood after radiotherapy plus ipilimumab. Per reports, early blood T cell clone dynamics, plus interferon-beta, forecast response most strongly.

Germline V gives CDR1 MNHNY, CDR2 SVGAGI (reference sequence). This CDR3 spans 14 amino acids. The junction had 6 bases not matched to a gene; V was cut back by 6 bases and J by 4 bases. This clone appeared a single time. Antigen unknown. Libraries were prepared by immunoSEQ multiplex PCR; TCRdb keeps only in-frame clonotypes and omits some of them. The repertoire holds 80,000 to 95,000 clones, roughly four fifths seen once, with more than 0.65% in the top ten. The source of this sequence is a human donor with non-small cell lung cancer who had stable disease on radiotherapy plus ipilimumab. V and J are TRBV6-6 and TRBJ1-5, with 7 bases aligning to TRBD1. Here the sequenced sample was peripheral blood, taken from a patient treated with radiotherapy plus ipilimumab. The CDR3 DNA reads TGTGCCAGCAGCCATCGACAGGGAAATCAGCCCCAGCATTTT. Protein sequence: CASSHRQGNQPQHF.